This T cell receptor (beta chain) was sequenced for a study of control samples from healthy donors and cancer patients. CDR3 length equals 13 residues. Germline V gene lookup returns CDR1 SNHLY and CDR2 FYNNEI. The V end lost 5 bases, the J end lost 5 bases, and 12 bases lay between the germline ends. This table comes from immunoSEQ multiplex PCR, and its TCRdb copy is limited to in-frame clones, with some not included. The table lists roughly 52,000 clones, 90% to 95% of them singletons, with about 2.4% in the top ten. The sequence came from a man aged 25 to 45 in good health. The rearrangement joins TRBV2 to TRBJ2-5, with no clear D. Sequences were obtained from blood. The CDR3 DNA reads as TGTGCCAGCAGTATGCCCGTCTCGGAGACCCAGTACTTC. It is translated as CASSMPVSETQYF.